This record concerns one TCR beta chain sequence. Germline loops: CDR1 LNHNV, CDR2 YYDKDF (reference sequence). The CDR3 contains 14 residues. V lost 0 bases, J lost 5 bases, and 5 bases lay in between. TCRdb re-called clones from the PCR reads using MiXCR. The sample includes 5,500 to 7,000 clones, roughly 19% seen only once; the top ten take 6.2%. No treatment had been given to any patient before thyroid surgery. The entry originates in a study of metastatic and nonmetastatic thyroid tumors. Sample: adjacent normal tissue. This chain connects TRBV15 to TRBJ1-6; no definite D call. The TCR comes from a female donor with papillary thyroid cancer or a benign thyroid nodule (not recorded which). Some clones in this sample may be carry-over from other donors' samples. CDR3 region: CATSRDIDNSPLHF. The CDR3 nucleotides are TGTGCCACCAGCAGAGACATAGATAATTCACCCCTCCACTTT.